This T cell receptor (beta chain) was sequenced during a study of response to subunit inactivated influenza vaccine. The V gene's germline CDR1 is MGHDK and CDR2 SYGVNS. V was pared by 3 bases and J by 3 bases, with 12 bases between. CDR3 length equals 14 residues. General study results and limits: Each seasonal influenza vaccination recruits few new T cells, the authors suggested.

Of note for this clonotype: Its antigen remains unknown.

In TCRdb, the RT-PCR reads were re-called with MiXCR into one record per CDR3 protein. The sample has a few hundred thousand distinct CDR3 sequences, roughly 15% seen once. This clonotype was obtained from a man aged 50-60 years who received an inactivated influenza vaccine. The sequences come from PBMCs from blood, collected less than 13 days after vaccination. The rearrangement joins TRBV25-1 to TRBJ2-7, with a tentative D call TRBD2 (5 bases). The CDR3 loop reads CASSDRKRSYEQYF. CDR3 coding DNA: TGTGCCAGCAGTGACCGGAAGCGGAGCTACGAGCAGTACTTC.